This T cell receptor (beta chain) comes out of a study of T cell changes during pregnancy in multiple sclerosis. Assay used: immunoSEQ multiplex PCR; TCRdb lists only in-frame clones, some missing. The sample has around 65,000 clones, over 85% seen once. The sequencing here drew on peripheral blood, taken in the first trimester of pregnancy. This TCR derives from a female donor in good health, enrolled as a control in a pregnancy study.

This CDR3 reads CASSQVGVGTEAFF. CDR3 nucleotides: TGCGCCAGCAGCCAAGTAGGGGTTGGCACTGAAGCTTTCTTT. The chain carries TRBV4-1 and TRBJ1-1; TRBD1 is a possible D gene (5 bases). Germline CDR1 MGHRA, CDR2 YSYEKL. This CDR3 is 14 amino acids long. Deletions cut 1 base from V and 4 bases from J, with 10 bases between.